Sequencing of this T cell receptor beta chain was carried out in a study of blood T cell repertoires in COVID-19. Study at large: Whether acute or convalescent, the COVID-19 samples came from the United States, Italy and Spain. Sources were T cells, B-cell-depleted T cells, or PBMCs; the material itself was cDNA or gDNA.

Authors' methods: Amplification of reference gene primers provided the estimated nucleated cell counts. Clones were sequenced by immunoSEQ multiplex PCR, and TCRdb holds only the in-frame ones, with some missing. V and J calls and clone size are copied from that table; D and trimming were computed from the DNA. This table has around 100,000 clones, around four fifths appearing once. CDR1 is SGHTA and CDR2 is FQGNSA in the germline V gene. The CDR3 covers 16 residues. The V gene end was trimmed by 5 bases and the J gene end by 4 bases; junction bases not matched to a gene: 8. This sequence was found in a human donor in a cohort sampled during active COVID-19. The J gene is TRBJ1-3, the V gene TRBV7-2, with 10 bases matching TRBD1. The sequenced sample was peripheral blood. The chain's CDR3 is CASSNRQGALGNTIYF. Here the CDR3 DNA reads TGTGCCAGCAGCAATCGACAGGGGGCGCTGGGAAACACCATATATTTT.